Detailed here is one TCR beta chain. The antigen remains unidentified. This specimen comes from a study of cytomegalovirus exposure and HLA in healthy donors. Whole-study results and caveats: Per a later analysis, HLA-associated TCR beta chains showed more clonal expansion than other, equally common TCR beta chains. Using the classifier, cytomegalovirus status was reportedly diagnosed with high specificity and sensitivity. Reports state that TCR beta sequences accurately predicted most subjects' HLA-A and HLA-B alleles.

13 Jbeta primers and 60 Vbeta primers were used for the PCR. In the authors' workflow: There were tens of millions of unique TCR beta chains by a later count, and around 10 million of them were shared. Some clones are missing from TCRdb's copy, which holds only in-frame ones; the method was immunoSEQ multiplex PCR. Clone size and the V and J calls come from that table; the DNA yielded D and trimming. The repertoire has about 130,000 clones, roughly 82% of them found once; the top ten carry about 1%. This TCR was recovered from a boy younger than 18 in good health and CMV-seronegative. Sample: PBMCs.

The CDR3 coding sequence is TGTGCCAGCAGCTTAGGCACAGGGATCACCTACGAGCAGTACTTC. Protein product: CASSLGTGITYEQYF. The gene calls are TRBV7-2 and TRBJ2-7, with a weak D call TRBD1 (6 bases). This CDR3 comprises 15 residues. V was clipped by 1 base and J by 2 bases, with 12 bases between them. Germline V gene data show CDR1 as SGHTA and CDR2 as FQGNSA.